Sequencing of this T cell receptor beta chain was carried out in a study of blood T cells in healthy people across ages. At the level of the study: About one barcoded beta molecule was captured per two T cells (by template switching). Study-wide points: Per million T cells, the diversity of TCR beta decreased roughly linearly as age advanced.

For the second PCR, which ran for about 6 to 11 cycles, a sample-barcoded 5' primer and a J-beta primer mix were used. One entry per CDR3 protein results from TCRdb running MiXCR on the 5' RACE reads. The sample includes about a million distinct CDR3 sequences, roughly two fifths seen only once; the top ten take 13%. The germline V gene has CDR1 LGHDT and CDR2 YNNKEL (reference sequence). The CDR3 covers 15 residues. Drawing of peripheral blood yielded roughly 9.8 milliliters from each donor. Notes on this clonotype: What it binds is not known. At one end, the junction sequence differs from germline, possibly due to a read error.

Sequences were obtained from blood. The source of this sequence is a man between 18 and 35 years old in good health. This chain joins TRBV3-1 and TRBJ1-5, with D possibly being TRBD1 (6 bases). The CDR3 spells CASGHLTGPDQPQHF. Written as DNA, the CDR3 is TGTGCCAGCGGCCACCTGACAGGACCTGATCAGCCCCAGCATTTT.